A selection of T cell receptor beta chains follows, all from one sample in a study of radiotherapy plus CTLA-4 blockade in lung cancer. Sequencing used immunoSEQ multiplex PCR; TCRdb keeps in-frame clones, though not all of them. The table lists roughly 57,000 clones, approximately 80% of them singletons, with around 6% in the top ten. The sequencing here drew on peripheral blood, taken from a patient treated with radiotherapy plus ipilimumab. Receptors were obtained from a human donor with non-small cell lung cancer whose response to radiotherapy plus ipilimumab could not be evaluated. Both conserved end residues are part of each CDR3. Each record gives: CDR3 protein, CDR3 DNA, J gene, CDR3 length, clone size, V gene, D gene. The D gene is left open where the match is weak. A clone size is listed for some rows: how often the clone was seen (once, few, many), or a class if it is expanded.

CDR3aa: CASSPSGLAGGSLSYEQYF
CDR3nt: TGTGCCAGCAGTCCCTCGGGACTAGCGGGAGGATCCCTTTCCTACGAGCAGTACTTC
j_gene: TRBJ2-7
len: 19
abundance: -
v_gene: TRBV28
d_gene: TRBD2

CDR3aa: CASSESISAPLHF
CDR3nt: TGCGCCAGCAGTGAGTCGATTAGCGCACCCCTCCACTTT
j_gene: TRBJ1-6
len: 13
abundance: -
v_gene: TRBV10-1
d_gene: -

CDR3aa: CAARTGSSYNSPLHF
CDR3nt: TGTGCCGCCAGAACAGGGAGCTCCTATAATTCACCCCTCCACTTT
j_gene: TRBJ1-6
len: 15
abundance: few
v_gene: TRBV10-3
d_gene: -

CDR3aa: CASVQGARTEAFF
CDR3nt: TGTGCCAGTGTACAGGGGGCGCGAACTGAAGCTTTCTTT
j_gene: TRBJ1-1
len: 13
abundance: -
v_gene: TRBV28
d_gene: TRBD1

CDR3aa: CASSFEERETQYF
CDR3nt: TGTGCCAGCAGCTTTGAGGAGCGGGAGACCCAGTACTTC
j_gene: TRBJ2-5
len: 13
abundance: -
v_gene: TRBV5-4
d_gene: -

CDR3aa: CARSTGASQETQYF
CDR3nt: TGTGCCAGAAGCACAGGGGCGAGCCAAGAGACCCAGTACTTC
j_gene: TRBJ2-5
len: 14
abundance: once
v_gene: TRBV5-3
d_gene: TRBD1

CDR3aa: CASSVADNTEAFF
CDR3nt: TGTGCCAGCAGCGTAGCAGATAACACTGAAGCTTTCTTT
j_gene: TRBJ1-1
len: 13
abundance: -
v_gene: TRBV9
d_gene: -

CDR3aa: CASSLAPIGGAQPQHF
CDR3nt: TGTGCCAGCAGCTTGGCCCCAATCGGCGGAGCTCAGCCCCAGCATTTT
j_gene: TRBJ1-5
len: 16
abundance: -
v_gene: TRBV5-6
d_gene: -

CDR3aa: CASSLVGVGGWGYTF
CDR3nt: TGTGCCAGCAGCTTAGTTGGGGTAGGGGGTTGGGGCTACACCTTC
j_gene: TRBJ1-2
len: 15
abundance: -
v_gene: TRBV7-8
d_gene: -

CDR3aa: CASSQTGYEQYF
CDR3nt: TGCGCCAGCAGCCAAACAGGCTACGAGCAGTACTTC
j_gene: TRBJ2-7
len: 12
abundance: once
v_gene: TRBV4-1
d_gene: -

CDR3aa: CASSGATGGARYEQYF
CDR3nt: TGTGCCAGCAGTGGCGCGACAGGGGGCGCGAGATACGAGCAGTACTTC
j_gene: TRBJ2-7
len: 16
abundance: few
v_gene: TRBV6-1
d_gene: TRBD1

CDR3aa: CASSLRGIGIGNTIYF
CDR3nt: TGTGCCAGCAGCCTCAGGGGGATCGGTATTGGCAACACCATATATTTT
j_gene: TRBJ1-3
len: 16
abundance: -
v_gene: TRBV28
d_gene: TRBD1

CDR3aa: CASSEPGLAGGYEQYF
CDR3nt: TGTGCCAGTAGTGAACCGGGACTAGCGGGAGGGTACGAGCAGTACTTC
j_gene: TRBJ2-7
len: 16
abundance: once
v_gene: TRBV19
d_gene: TRBD2

CDR3aa: CASRQGQGASGELFF
CDR3nt: TGTGCCAGCAGACAGGGACAGGGGGCAAGCGGGGAGCTGTTTTTT
j_gene: TRBJ2-2
len: 15
abundance: -
v_gene: TRBV7-2
d_gene: TRBD1

CDR3aa: CASSQRTGGHYEQYF
CDR3nt: TGCGCCAGCAGCCAGCGGACAGGGGGCCATTACGAGCAGTACTTC
j_gene: TRBJ2-7
len: 15
abundance: -
v_gene: TRBV4-1
d_gene: TRBD1

CDR3aa: CASSPGGLRGIEQYF
CDR3nt: TGTGCCAGCAGCCCCGGGGGACTTCGAGGGATTGAGCAGTACTTC
j_gene: TRBJ2-7
len: 15
abundance: -
v_gene: TRBV7-2
d_gene: -

CDR3aa: CASSPGQGAYTEAFF
CDR3nt: TGTGCCAGCTCACCGGGACAGGGGGCGTACACTGAAGCTTTCTTT
j_gene: TRBJ1-1
len: 15
abundance: -
v_gene: TRBV18
d_gene: TRBD1

CDR3aa: CASTKTSGSTDTQYF
CDR3nt: TGTGCCAGTACGAAAACGAGCGGGAGCACAGATACGCAGTATTTT
j_gene: TRBJ2-3
len: 15
abundance: -
v_gene: TRBV19
d_gene: -

CDR3aa: CASSVDGAGGTDTQYF
CDR3nt: TGTGCCAGCAGCGTAGACGGAGCGGGGGGAACAGATACGCAGTATTTT
j_gene: TRBJ2-3
len: 16
abundance: -
v_gene: TRBV9
d_gene: TRBD2

CDR3aa: CASSLPLLAKQETQYF
CDR3nt: TGTGCCAGCAGCTTGCCCCTACTAGCGAAGCAAGAGACCCAGTACTTC
j_gene: TRBJ2-5
len: 16
abundance: -
v_gene: TRBV5-6
d_gene: TRBD2

CDR3aa: CASSQLPDWGPTDTQYF
CDR3nt: TGTGCCAGCAGCCAACTCCCAGACTGGGGGCCCACAGATACGCAGTATTTT
j_gene: TRBJ2-3
len: 17
abundance: -
v_gene: TRBV14
d_gene: -

CDR3aa: CASSFSGDGTDTQYF
CDR3nt: TGCGCCAGCAGCTTTAGCGGGGACGGGACAGATACGCAGTATTTT
j_gene: TRBJ2-3
len: 15
abundance: -
v_gene: TRBV5-1
d_gene: TRBD2

CDR3aa: CASSPSGIGTASDTQYF
CDR3nt: TGTGCCAGCAGCCCTTCGGGGATAGGGACAGCTTCAGATACGCAGTATTTT
j_gene: TRBJ2-3
len: 17
abundance: -
v_gene: TRBV28
d_gene: TRBD1

CDR3aa: CASSQEMTGVYEQYF
CDR3nt: TGCGCCAGCAGCCAAGAAATGACAGGGGTGTACGAGCAGTACTTC
j_gene: TRBJ2-7
len: 15
abundance: -
v_gene: TRBV4-1
d_gene: TRBD1

CDR3aa: CASSVGQGWEKLFF
CDR3nt: TGTGCCAGCAGCGTAGGACAGGGCTGGGAAAAACTGTTTTTT
j_gene: TRBJ1-4
len: 14
abundance: -
v_gene: TRBV9
d_gene: TRBD1

CDR3aa: CASSASGDYSNQPQHF
CDR3nt: TGTGCCAGCAGCGCGAGCGGGGACTATAGCAATCAGCCCCAGCATTTT
j_gene: TRBJ1-5
len: 16
abundance: -
v_gene: TRBV6-4
d_gene: -

CDR3aa: CASSLDRPTGELFF
CDR3nt: TGCGCCAGCAGCTTGGACAGACCCACCGGGGAGCTGTTTTTT
j_gene: TRBJ2-2
len: 14
abundance: -
v_gene: TRBV5-1
d_gene: -

CDR3aa: CASSPAGGKETQYF
CDR3nt: TGTGCCAGCAGCCCAGCGGGGGGGAAAGAGACCCAGTACTTC
j_gene: TRBJ2-5
len: 14
abundance: few
v_gene: TRBV7-9
d_gene: TRBD2

CDR3aa: CASSSGSSTYEQYF
CDR3nt: TGTGCCAGCAGCTCGGGGAGTTCCACCTACGAGCAGTACTTC
j_gene: TRBJ2-7
len: 14
abundance: -
v_gene: TRBV7-2
d_gene: -

CDR3aa: CASRGQGGGNTIYF
CDR3nt: TGCGCCAGCAGGGGACAGGGGGGAGGAAACACCATATATTTT
j_gene: TRBJ1-3
len: 14
abundance: -
v_gene: TRBV5-1
d_gene: TRBD1

CDR3aa: CASSYSGQGYEQYF
CDR3nt: TGTGCCAGCAGTTACTCGGGACAGGGATACGAGCAGTACTTC
j_gene: TRBJ2-7
len: 14
abundance: -
v_gene: TRBV6-5
d_gene: TRBD1

CDR3aa: CASSVYRDRAPKNTEAFF
CDR3nt: TGTGCCAGCAGCGTATATAGAGACAGGGCCCCAAAGAACACTGAAGCTTTCTTT
j_gene: TRBJ1-1
len: 18
abundance: -
v_gene: TRBV9
d_gene: TRBD1

CDR3aa: CASSSAGTGEKLFF
CDR3nt: TGTGCCAGCAGCTCCGCAGGGACAGGCGAAAAACTGTTTTTT
j_gene: TRBJ1-4
len: 14
abundance: few
v_gene: TRBV7-9
d_gene: TRBD1

CDR3aa: CASSLGVVTDTQYF
CDR3nt: TGTGCCAGCAGCTTAGGGGTAGTCACAGATACGCAGTATTTT
j_gene: TRBJ2-3
len: 14
abundance: -
v_gene: TRBV5-4
d_gene: -